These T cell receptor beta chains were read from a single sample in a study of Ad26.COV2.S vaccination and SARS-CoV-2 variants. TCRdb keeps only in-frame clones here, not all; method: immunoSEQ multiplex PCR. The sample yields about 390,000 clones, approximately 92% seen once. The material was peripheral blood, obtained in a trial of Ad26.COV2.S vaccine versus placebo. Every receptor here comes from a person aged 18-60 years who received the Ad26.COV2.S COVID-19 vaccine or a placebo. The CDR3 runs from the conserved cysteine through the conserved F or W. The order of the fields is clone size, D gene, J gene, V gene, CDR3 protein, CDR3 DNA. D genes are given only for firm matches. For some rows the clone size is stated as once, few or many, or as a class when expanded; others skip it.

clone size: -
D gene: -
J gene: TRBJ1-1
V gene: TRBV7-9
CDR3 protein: CASSHSNMNTEAFF
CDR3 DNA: TGTGCCAGCAGCCATAGCAATATGAACACTGAAGCTTTCTTT

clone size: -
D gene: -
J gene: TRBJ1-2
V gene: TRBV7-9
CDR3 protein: CASSSGAFNYGYTF
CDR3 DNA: TGTGCCAGCAGCTCGGGGGCTTTTAACTATGGCTACACCTTC

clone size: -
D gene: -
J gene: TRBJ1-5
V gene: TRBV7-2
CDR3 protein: CASSLSARGNQPQHF
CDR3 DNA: TGTGCCAGCAGCTTATCAGCTAGGGGCAATCAGCCCCAGCATTTT

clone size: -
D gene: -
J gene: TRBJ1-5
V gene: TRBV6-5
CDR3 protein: CASSYREGGNQPQHF
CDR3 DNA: TGTGCCAGCAGTTACCGAGAGGGGGGCAATCAGCCCCAGCATTTT

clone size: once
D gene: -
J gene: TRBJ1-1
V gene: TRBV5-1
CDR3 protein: CASSLGTSGANTEAFF
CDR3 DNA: TGCGCCAGCAGCTTGGGTACGTCAGGGGCGAACACTGAAGCTTTCTTT

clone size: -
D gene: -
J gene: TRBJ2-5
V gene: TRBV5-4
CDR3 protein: CASSSPGRQETQYF
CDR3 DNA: TGTGCCAGCAGTTCTCCGGGACGGCAAGAGACCCAGTACTTC

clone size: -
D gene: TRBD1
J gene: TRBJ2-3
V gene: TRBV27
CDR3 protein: CASRLRAPGQGFKDTQYF
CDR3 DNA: TGTGCCAGCAGACTCCGCGCTCCGGGACAGGGCTTTAAAGATACGCAGTATTTT

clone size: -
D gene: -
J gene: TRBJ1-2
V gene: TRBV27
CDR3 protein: CASSFRVRQTENYGYTF
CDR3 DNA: TGTGCCAGCAGTTTCAGAGTTCGGCAGACAGAAAACTATGGCTACACCTTC

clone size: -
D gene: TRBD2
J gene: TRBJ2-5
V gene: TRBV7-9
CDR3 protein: CASSPTSSPQETQYF
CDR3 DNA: TGTGCCAGCAGCCCGACTAGCTCCCCACAAGAGACCCAGTACTTC

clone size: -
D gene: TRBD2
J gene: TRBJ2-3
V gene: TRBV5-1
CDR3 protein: CASSPGTSGEDTQYF
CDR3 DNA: TGCGCCAGCAGCCCCGGGACTAGCGGGGAAGATACGCAGTATTTT

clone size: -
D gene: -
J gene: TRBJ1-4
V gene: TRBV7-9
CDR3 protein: CASSLVVGNNEKLFF
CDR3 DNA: TGTGCCAGCAGCTTAGTGGTCGGCAACAATGAAAAACTGTTTTTT

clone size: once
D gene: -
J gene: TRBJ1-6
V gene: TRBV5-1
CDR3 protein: CASSLDVSSSPLHF
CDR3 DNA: TGCGCCAGCAGCTTGGACGTCTCTAGCTCACCCCTCCACTTT

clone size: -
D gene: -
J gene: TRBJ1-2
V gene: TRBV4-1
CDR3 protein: CASSYVAAPVYGYTF
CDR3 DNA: TGCGCCAGCAGCTATGTGGCGGCTCCGGTTTATGGCTACACCTTC

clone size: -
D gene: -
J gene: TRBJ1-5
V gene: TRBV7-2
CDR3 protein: CASSPEPDSHQPQHF
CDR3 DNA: TGTGCCAGCAGCCCAGAGCCGGACAGTCATCAGCCCCAGCATTTT

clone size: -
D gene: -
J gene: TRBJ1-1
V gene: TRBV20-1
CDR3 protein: CSASQKNTEAFF
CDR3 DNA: TGCAGTGCTAGTCAGAAGAACACTGAAGCTTTCTTT

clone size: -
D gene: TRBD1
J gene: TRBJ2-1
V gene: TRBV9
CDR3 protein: CASSSGQERTYNEQFF
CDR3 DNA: TGTGCCAGCAGCTCAGGACAGGAACGAACCTACAATGAGCAGTTCTTC

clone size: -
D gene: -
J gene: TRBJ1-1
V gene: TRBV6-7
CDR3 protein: CASSTTDSECMNTEAFF
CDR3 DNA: TGTGCCAGCAGTACTACCGACAGTGAATGTATGAACACTGAAGCTTTCTTT

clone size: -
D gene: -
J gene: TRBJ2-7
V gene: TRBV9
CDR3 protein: CASSVGGLAYEQYF
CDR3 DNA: TGTGCCAGCAGCGTAGGGGGTCTGGCCTACGAGCAGTACTTC

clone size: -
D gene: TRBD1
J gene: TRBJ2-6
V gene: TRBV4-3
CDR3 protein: CASSQVLPGQAFSGANVLTF
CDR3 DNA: TGCGCCAGCAGCCAGGTACTCCCGGGACAGGCCTTCTCTGGGGCCAACGTCCTGACTTTC

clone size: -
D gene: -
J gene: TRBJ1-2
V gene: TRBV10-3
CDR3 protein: CAIRPTGQRSQNYGYTF
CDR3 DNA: TGTGCCATCAGGCCCACGGGCCAGAGGTCCCAGAACTATGGCTACACCTTC

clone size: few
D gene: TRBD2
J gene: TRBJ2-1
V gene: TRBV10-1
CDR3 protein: CASSETSGGYNEQFF
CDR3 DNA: TGCGCCAGCAGTGAGACTAGCGGGGGCTACAATGAGCAGTTCTTC

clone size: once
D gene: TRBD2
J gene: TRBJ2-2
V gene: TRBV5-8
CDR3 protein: CASSLTPGSSGYRATGELFF
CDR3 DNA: TGTGCCAGCAGCCTTACACCGGGTTCTAGCGGGTACCGGGCCACCGGGGAGCTGTTTTTT

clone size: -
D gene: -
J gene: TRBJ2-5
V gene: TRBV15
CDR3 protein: CATSRDSTAQETQYF
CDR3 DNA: TGTGCCACCAGCAGAGATTCGACAGCTCAAGAGACCCAGTACTTC

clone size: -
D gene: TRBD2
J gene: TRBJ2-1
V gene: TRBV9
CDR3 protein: CASSIALLAGQPGWNEQFF
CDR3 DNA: TGTGCCAGCAGCATAGCATTGCTAGCGGGGCAGCCCGGTTGGAATGAGCAGTTCTTC

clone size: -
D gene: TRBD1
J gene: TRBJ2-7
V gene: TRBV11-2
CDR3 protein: CASSHWDRESYEQYF
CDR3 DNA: TGTGCCAGCAGCCACTGGGACAGGGAGTCCTACGAGCAGTACTTC

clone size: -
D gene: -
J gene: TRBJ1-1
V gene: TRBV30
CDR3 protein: CAWCTGSTEAFF
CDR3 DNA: TGTGCCTGGTGCACAGGGAGCACTGAAGCTTTCTTT